The 27 T cell receptor beta chains below were found in one sample sequenced in a study of cytomegalovirus exposure and HLA in healthy donors. Primers included in the PCR were 60 Vbeta and 13 Jbeta primers. TCRdb's copy holds only in-frame clones and misses some; the assay was immunoSEQ multiplex PCR. The sample records around 150,000 clones, 80% being singletons. The specimen sequenced was PBMCs. All receptors derive from a man in his thirties or forties in good health and CMV-seronegative.

V gene TRBV27 combines with J gene TRBJ1-2, with D tentatively TRBD1 (5 bases). Germline assignment: CDR1 MNHEY and CDR2 SMNVEV (reference sequence). The germline V and J ends were trimmed by 3 bases and 8 bases, with 13 bases remaining between them. CDR3 length: 13 amino acids. The CDR3 protein is CASSLGLGVGYTF. The CDR3 region has the DNA TGTGCCAGCAGTTTGGGATTAGGGGTAGGCTACACCTTC.

The gene calls are TRBV18 and TRBJ1-1; a weak D match, TRBD1 (5 bases). Trimming removed 1 base at V and 4 bases at J, with 13 bases between. Germline values: CDR1 KGHSH, CDR2 LQKENI. The CDR3 consists of 15 residues. The CDR3 DNA follows: TGTGCCAGCTCACCACGGAAAGGGGAAAGCACTGAAGCTTTCTTT. It specifies CASSPRKGESTEAFF.

The chain employs TRBV6-5 and TRBJ2-5; tentatively, D is TRBD2 (5 bases). CDR1 MNHEY and CDR2 SVGAGI come from the germline V gene. Trimming removed 5 bases at V and 5 bases at J, with 12 bases between. The CDR3 totals 13 residues. The CDR3 loop is CASSRGVGETQYF. CDR3 nucleotide sequence: TGTGCCAGCAGTCGGGGAGTTGGGGAGACCCAGTACTTC.

J is TRBJ2-1 and V is TRBV5-1; 7 bases fit TRBD1. V gave up 4 bases and J gave up 0 bases; unmatched junction bases: 7. The CDR3 runs to 16 residues. Germline V CDR1 and CDR2: SGHRS, YFSETQ. The CDR3 loop is CASSGPGQSSYNEQFF. The CDR3 DNA is TGCGCCAGCAGCGGTCCGGGACAGAGCTCCTACAATGAGCAGTTCTTC.

This rearrangement joins TRBV27 to TRBJ1-2; D not resolved. Germline V lookup: CDR1 MNHEY, CDR2 SMNVEV (reference sequence). V was pared by 5 bases and J by 2 bases, with 9 bases between. This CDR3 contains 13 residues. This chain's CDR3 is CASSAQFNYGYTF. CDR3 in DNA: TGTGCCAGCAGTGCACAGTTCAACTATGGCTACACCTTC.

The chain recombines TRBV28 with TRBJ1-5, with D maybe TRBD1 (6 bases). V lost 6 bases, J lost 0 bases, and 9 bases lay in between. CDR1 is MDHEN, CDR2 SYDVKM, per germline. The CDR3 loop spans 14 amino acids. The CDR3 reads CASRDSYSNQPQHF. The CDR3, as DNA: TGTGCCAGCAGGGACAGTTATAGCAATCAGCCCCAGCATTTT.

The rearrangement links TRBV5-4 to TRBJ2-3, with a weak D call TRBD2 (5 bases). V was trimmed by 0 bases and J by 2 bases, leaving 7 bases between them. This CDR3 comprises 14 residues. Looked up from germline, CDR1 is SGHNT and CDR2 is YYREEE (reference sequence). The CDR3: CASSLGGDTDTQYF. CDR3 DNA sequence: TGTGCCAGCAGCTTGGGGGGAGACACAGATACGCAGTATTTT.

This clone was detected a few times. The chain has TRBV6-5 and TRBJ1-1, with D maybe TRBD1 (5 bases). CDR3 size: 13 residues. Germline V CDR1 and CDR2: MNHEY, SVGAGI. Trimming stripped 8 bases from V and 11 bases from J, with 21 bases between. The CDR3 loop reads CASLRGDLSGAFF. The DNA for the CDR3 is TGTGCCAGCCTCCGGGGGGACCTCTCAGGGGCTTTCTTT.

The gene calls are TRBV6-1 and TRBJ1-5; D is perhaps TRBD1 (6 bases). The V end lost 8 bases, the J end lost 9 bases, and 17 bases lay between the germline ends. The germline V gene has CDR1 MNHNS and CDR2 SASEGT. This CDR3 has 13 amino acids. The CDR3 here is CASRDNPKGPQHF. The CDR3 DNA follows: TGTGCCAGCCGGGACAACCCTAAAGGGCCCCAGCATTTT.

V usage is TRBV27 and J usage is TRBJ1-3, with D possibly matching TRBD1 (5 bases). The CDR3 sequence is 14 residues long. Germline V gene lookup returns CDR1 MNHEY and CDR2 SMNVEV (reference sequence). The germline V and J ends were trimmed by 6 bases and 4 bases, with 13 bases remaining between them. CDR3 loop: CASSSRVNGNTIYF. CDR3 nucleotides: TGTGCCAGCAGCTCCAGGGTGAACGGAAACACCATATATTTT.

The genes are TRBV5-4 and TRBJ2-7; TRBD2 aligns across 13 bases. V was pared by 4 bases and J by 2 bases, with 3 bases of the junction left unmatched. The CDR3 totals 15 residues. Germline CDR1 reads SGHNT; CDR2 reads YYREEE (reference sequence). This chain's CDR3 is CASSLTSGGAYEQYF. CDR3 DNA sequence: TGTGCCAGCAGCCTAACTAGCGGGGGGGCCTACGAGCAGTACTTC.

The chain links TRBV5-6 to TRBJ2-2; 8 bases fit TRBD2. Germline V lookup: CDR1 SGHDT, CDR2 YYEEEE. V trimming: 4 bases; J trimming: 6 bases; junction bases outside the gene matches: 2. CDR3 length equals 13 residues. The CDR3 is CASSGTRPGELFF. CDR3 sequence (DNA): TGTGCCAGCAGCGGGACTAGACCCGGGGAGCTGTTTTTT.

The CDR3 sequence is CASSKSLLERTDTQYF. DNA of the CDR3: TGTGCCAGCAGCAAATCTTTACTAGAACGAACAGATACGCAGTATTTT. J is TRBJ2-3 and V is TRBV21-1; the table's TRBD2 call for D was not verified on the DNA. TRBV21-1 is designated a pseudogene. The CDR3 is 16 amino acids.

The chain combines TRBV30 with TRBJ1-2; D remains unclear. V lost 6 bases and J 4 bases, leaving 9 bases between the germline ends. This CDR3 comprises 11 residues. CDR1 is GTSNPN and CDR2 is SVGIG in the germline V gene (reference sequence). CDR3 in amino acids: CACPRSYGYTF. CDR3 bases: TGTGCCTGCCCGAGAAGCTATGGCTACACCTTC.

The J gene is TRBJ2-7, the V gene TRBV4-1, with D possibly TRBD1 on 6 matching bases. The CDR3 consists of 15 residues. The V gene lost 6 bases and the J gene lost 2 bases, with 17 bases spanning the gap. The germline gives CDR1 MGHRA, CDR2 YSYEKL. The CDR3 DNA reads TGCGCCAGCAGTCGTCTAGGGGACATCGCCTACGAGCAGTACTTC. It encodes CASSRLGDIAYEQYF.

This chain uses TRBV6-5 with TRBJ2-7; possible D gene TRBD1, 6 bases. Germline V gene data show CDR1 as MNHEY and CDR2 as SVGAGI. The CDR3 has 13 residues. Trimming shortened V by 4 bases and J by 3 bases, and 10 bases separated the two germline ends. Here the CDR3 DNA reads TGTGCCAGCAGTTCCTCGGACAGCTACGAGCAGTACTTC. This sequence encodes CASSSSDSYEQYF.

This clone was counted a single time. This rearrangement joins TRBV30 to TRBJ1-4, with 8 bases fitting TRBD1. The ends lost 8 bases at V and 4 bases at J; junction bases unmatched: 6. Germline lookup yields CDR1 GTSNPN and CDR2 SVGIG (reference sequence). This CDR3 spans 13 amino acids. DNA for the CDR3: TGTGCCCGGTCAGGGGGCTTTAATGAAAAACTGTTTTTT. Translated, it gives CARSGGFNEKLFF.

The chain has TRBV15 and TRBJ1-2; the match to TRBD1 covers 7 bases. Germline V gene sequence: CDR1 LNHNV, CDR2 YYDKDF (reference sequence). CDR3 length: 19 amino acids. Trimming cost V 1 base and J 0 bases; bases outside gene matches: 14. Here the CDR3 reads CATSRATPGQHLTNYGYTF. The DNA of the CDR3 is TGTGCCACCAGCAGAGCTACCCCGGGACAGCACCTTACTAACTATGGCTACACCTTC. Based on the CDR3 plus reference TRBV15 and TRBJ1-2, the full variable domain is DAMVIQNPRYQVTQFGKPVTLSCSQTLNHNVMYWYQQKSSQAPKLLFHYYDKDFNNEADTPDNFQSRRPNTSFCFLDIRSPGLGDTAMYLCATSRATPGQHLTNYGYTFGSGTRLTVV.

The chain couples TRBV9 to TRBJ2-7; TRBD2 matches at 11 bases. The CDR3 runs to 16 residues. The germline V gene has CDR1 SGDLS and CDR2 YYNGEE. V gave up 2 bases and J gave up 5 bases; unmatched junction bases: 9. The CDR3 is CASSVGSLAGVNEQYF. The CDR3, as DNA: TGTGCCAGCAGCGTCGGGTCACTAGCGGGAGTCAACGAGCAGTACTTC.

This clone was picked up a small number of times. The rearrangement uses TRBV28 and TRBJ1-3; no clear D. The CDR3 totals 12 residues. With 5 bases removed from V and 7 bases from J, the gap between germline ends came to 9 bases. Germline values: CDR1 MDHEN, CDR2 SYDVKM. The CDR3 coding sequence is TGTGCCAGCAGTCCTATAACGAACACCATATATTTT. It yields the protein CASSPITNTIYF.

The chain links TRBV19 to TRBJ2-5; 11 positions match TRBD2. The CDR3 loop spans 16 amino acids. Germline assignment: CDR1 LNHDA and CDR2 SQIVND (reference sequence). V dropped 4 bases and J dropped 4; count of bases not matched to a gene: 8. CDR3: CASSTPGLAEGETQYF. In DNA, the CDR3 is TGTGCCAGTAGTACCCCGGGACTAGCGGAAGGAGAGACCCAGTACTTC.

This clone has just one count. The gene calls are TRBV10-3 and TRBJ1-2, with D possibly being TRBD1 (6 bases). With 5 bases removed from V and 3 bases from J, the gap between germline ends came to 19 bases. The CDR3 length is 16 residues. Germline values: CDR1 ENHRY, CDR2 SYGVKD. CDR3 nucleotide sequence: TGTGCCATCAGTACCGGGACAAGACGCTATGACTATGGCTACACCTTC. Protein sequence: CAISTGTRRYDYGYTF.

The CDR3 nucleotides read TGCGCCAGCAGCCACACCGGGACAGGGATTGAAAAACTGTTTTTT. Its protein is CASSHTGTGIEKLFF. The rearrangement uses TRBV4-3 and TRBJ1-4, with 9 nucleotides matching TRBD1. This CDR3 spans 15 amino acids. Germline V CDR1 and CDR2: LGHNA, YSLEER. V gave up 3 bases and J gave up 7 bases; unmatched junction bases: 6.

The chain couples TRBV2 to TRBJ2-5, with 7 bases identical to TRBD2. Germline CDR1 SNHLY, CDR2 FYNNEI. The CDR3 extends over 13 amino acids. J was trimmed by 3 bases and V by 4 bases; bases with no gene match: 2. Here the CDR3 reads CASSALAEETQYF. DNA for the CDR3: TGTGCCAGCAGTGCCCTAGCGGAAGAGACCCAGTACTTC.

The rearrangement joins TRBV28 to TRBJ2-7, with a weak D call TRBD2 (5 bases). Trimming took 2 bases from V and 1 from J, leaving 9 bases between them. Germline V gene lookup returns CDR1 MDHEN and CDR2 SYDVKM. The CDR3 covers 14 residues. The CDR3 loop reads CASSLVRVSYEQYF. The DNA of the CDR3 is TGTGCCAGCAGTTTAGTGCGGGTGTCCTACGAGCAGTACTTC.

The chain carries TRBV6-1 and TRBJ2-1; TRBD2 matches 12 bases. V gave up 0 bases and J gave up 2 bases; unmatched junction bases: 2. The CDR3 runs 17 residues. Germline V gene data show CDR1 as MNHNS and CDR2 as SASEGT. CDR3 in DNA: TGTGCCAGCAGTGAAGCCAGGACTAGCGGGGCCTACAATGAGCAGTTCTTC. Amino acid sequence: CASSEARTSGAYNEQFF.

The chain uses TRBV7-9 and TRBJ1-1; D is possibly TRBD1 (5 bases). CDR1 is SEHNR and CDR2 is FQNEAQ in the germline V gene (reference sequence). Deletions cut 0 bases from V and 1 base from J, with 9 bases between. This CDR3 has 15 amino acids. In DNA form, the CDR3 reads TGTGCCAGCAGCTTAGCCCCCGACAGGAACACTGAAGCTTTCTTT. Protein sequence: CASSLAPDRNTEAFF.